In this sample, the clone carrying this TCR beta chain turned up a few times. The antigen remains unidentified. A process of 5'RACE template switching, which added a universal primer site and UMIs, was used to make TCR cDNA. TCRdb re-derived calls from the 5' RACE reads in MiXCR, one entry per CDR3 protein. The sample lists over 150,000 distinct CDR3 sequences, roughly 6.4% occurring once. V lost 0 bases and J lost 0, with 10 bases in between. The CDR3 is 16 residues long. The germline V gene encodes CDR1 SGHRS and CDR2 YFSETQ. The data are from a study of T cells after yellow fever vaccination. Findings and limits, study-wide: Post-booster repertoires again held most primary-vaccination clones (roughly 95% CD4, roughly 88% CD8). FACS-sorted repertoires could contain abundant clonotypes contaminating from the bulk population. Secondary responses were weaker yet peaked faster, day 5 versus 15.

The source of this sequence is a man in his late teens or twenties who received the YFV17D yellow fever vaccine. The rearrangement joins TRBV5-1 to TRBJ2-4; D is perhaps TRBD1 or TRBD2 (6 bases each). The sequencing used CD4+ T cells sorted from PBMCs, collected on the day of the first yellow fever vaccination. The CDR3 region is CASSLAGGLAKNIQYF. The DNA for the CDR3 is TGCGCCAGCAGCTTGGCCGGGGGCTTAGCCAAAAACATTCAGTACTTC. Full variable domain (remainder filled in from reference TRBV5-1 and TRBJ2-4): KAGVTQTPRYLIKTRGQQVTLSCSPISGHRSVSWYQQTPGQGLQFLFEYFSETQRNKGNFPGRFSGRQFSNSRSEMNVSTLELGDSALYLCASSLAGGLAKNIQYFGAGTRLSVL.